What follows are 3 T cell receptor beta chains derived from one specimen sequenced in a study of cytomegalovirus exposure and HLA in healthy donors. Both 60 Vbeta primers and 13 Jbeta primers went into the PCR. Sequencing was performed with immunoSEQ multiplex PCR; in TCRdb, only in-frame clones are kept and a portion is missing. The sample has under 65,000 clones. The material sequenced was PBMCs. Receptors originate from a woman younger than 35 in good health and CMV-seronegative.

The chain recombines TRBV6-1 with TRBJ2-7; the D gene is possibly TRBD2 (6 bases). The CDR3 sequence is 15 residues long. Per germline, CDR1 MNHNS and CDR2 SASEGT. Trimming removed 1 base at V and 3 bases at J, with 13 bases between. CDR3 nucleotide sequence: TGTGCCAGCAGTGAAGGCTTAGGGACTTTCTACGAGCAGTACTTC. Amino acids: CASSEGLGTFYEQYF.

The rearrangement links TRBV2 to TRBJ2-7, with TRBD2 identical over 9 bases. Per the germline V gene, CDR1 is SNHLY and CDR2 is FYNNEI. With 3 bases clipped from V and 3 bases from J, the junction kept 6 bases outside the gene matches. The CDR3 contains 15 residues. The CDR3 DNA sequence: TGTGCCAGCAGTGAGGGGCTAGCGGGGCTCTACGAGCAGTACTTC. Translation: CASSEGLAGLYEQYF.

V is TRBV19 and J is TRBJ1-1; D remains unclear. CDR1 is LNHDA and CDR2 is SQIVND in the germline V gene (reference sequence). This CDR3 is built from 12 residues. V was shortened by 6 bases and J by 5 bases, with 10 bases between the two germline ends. The CDR3 DNA reads TGTGCCAGTAGAATCACAGAGACTGAAGCTTTCTTT. Its protein product is CASRITETEAFF.